The 23 T cell receptor beta chains in this list originate from one sample, sequenced in a study of cytomegalovirus exposure and HLA in healthy donors. Profiling relied on immunoSEQ multiplex PCR, and the TCRdb table lists in-frame clones only, not all of them. The data contain fewer than 400,000 clones, 86% of them seen just once; the ten biggest clones take up about 0.8%. The sequencing sample was made of PBMCs. Receptors were obtained from a woman aged 18-35 years in good health and CMV-seronegative.

The rearrangement uses TRBV5-3 and TRBJ2-2, with D possibly TRBD1 on 6 matching bases. TRBV5-3 is an open reading frame, and its role is uncertain. CDR3 size: 15 residues. With 4 bases removed from V and 2 bases from J, the gap between germline ends came to 12 bases. CDR3: CARSPRDINTGELFF. In DNA form, the CDR3 reads TGTGCCAGAAGCCCCCGGGACATAAACACCGGGGAGCTGTTTTTT.

The J gene is TRBJ2-7, the V gene TRBV19, with 10 bases matching TRBD2. This CDR3 spans 15 amino acids. Germline assignment: CDR1 LNHDA and CDR2 SQIVND (reference sequence). Trimming cost V 5 bases and J 3 bases; bases outside gene matches: 7. The CDR3: CASSVGLAVVYEQYF. The CDR3 region has the DNA TGTGCCAGTAGTGTCGGACTAGCGGTAGTCTACGAGCAGTACTTC.

The V call is TRBV19, the J call TRBJ2-7; 14 nucleotides line up with TRBD2. The CDR3 runs 17 residues. The germline gives CDR1 LNHDA, CDR2 SQIVND (reference sequence). V was clipped by 4 bases and J by 4 bases; unmatched bases: 9. The DNA for the CDR3 is TGTGCCAGTAGTACCGGGGGCGGGACTAGCGGGAGATACGAGCAGTACTTC. It translates to CASSTGGGTSGRYEQYF. The variable domain in full, with the rest retrieved from reference TRBV19 and TRBJ2-7, is DGGITQSPKYLFRKEGQNVTLSCEQNLNHDAMYWYRQDPGQGLRLIYYSQIVNDFQKGDIAEGYSVSREKKESFPLTVTSAQKNPTAFYLCASSTGGGTSGRYEQYFGPGTRLTVT.

The V gene is TRBV27, the J gene TRBJ1-1; D ambiguous. The CDR3 length is 13 residues. Between the trimmed V and J ends, which lost 3 bases and 1 base, there was a span of 6 bases. Germline V gene data show CDR1 as MNHEY and CDR2 as SMNVEV (reference sequence). CDR3 DNA sequence: TGTGCCAGCAGTTTTGTCTGGAACACTGAAGCTTTCTTT. Encoded protein: CASSFVWNTEAFF.

J is TRBJ2-1 and V is TRBV4-3, with 8 bases identical to TRBD1. The CDR3 has 14 amino acids. CDR1 and CDR2 (germline): LGHNA, YSLEER. V dropped 1 base and J dropped 10; count of bases not matched to a gene: 6. The DNA of the CDR3 is TGCGCCAGCAGCCAAGGTCAGGGGGCGGAGGAGCAGTTCTTC. Amino acid sequence: CASSQGQGAEEQFF.

CDR3 amino acids: CASSFYLGQPNTEAFF. CDR3 DNA sequence: TGTGCCAGCAGCTTCTATTTAGGACAGCCGAACACTGAAGCTTTCTTT. The chain joins TRBV11-1 to TRBJ1-1, with D tentatively TRBD1 (6 bases). The V end lost 3 bases, the J end lost 1 base, and 15 bases lay between the germline ends. There are 16 residues in the CDR3. Germline CDR1 SGHAT, CDR2 FQDESV (reference sequence).

The chain is built from TRBV7-8 and TRBJ2-5; 7 nucleotides match TRBD1. CDR1 and CDR2 (germline): SGHVS, FQNEAQ. The CDR3 contains 15 residues. The V segment lost 3 bases and the J segment 1 base; nucleotides outside the gene matches: 5. CDR3 in DNA: TGTGCCAGCAGCTTCCCAGACAGGGTCCAAGAGACCCAGTACTTC. Protein: CASSFPDRVQETQYF.

The V gene is TRBV28, the J gene TRBJ2-7; 9 bases line up with TRBD2. The CDR3 runs to 15 residues. J gave up 0 bases and V 8 bases, and 8 bases lay outside the gene matches. Germline V gene data show CDR1 as MDHEN and CDR2 as SYDVKM. In DNA, the CDR3 is TGTGCCAGCCCGCCTAGCGGGACCGTCTCCTACGAGCAGTACTTC. It specifies CASPPSGTVSYEQYF. Drawing the rest from reference TRBV28 and TRBJ2-7, the complete variable domain is DVKVTQSSRYLVKRTGEKVFLECVQDMDHENMFWYRQDPGLGLRLIYFSYDVKMKEKGDIPEGYSVSREKKERFSLILESASTNQTSMYLCASPPSGTVSYEQYFGPGTRLTVT.

The chain's CDR3 is CASSEREAGDTQYF. CDR3 sequence (DNA): TGTGCCAGCAGTGAGCGGGAGGCGGGGGATACGCAGTATTTT. The V and J genes are TRBV6-4 and TRBJ2-3, with TRBD2 identical over 8 bases. This CDR3 contains 14 residues. CDR1 is MRHNA, CDR2 SNTAGT, per germline. The V gene end was trimmed by 3 bases and the J gene end by 6 bases; junction bases not matched to a gene: 5.

The CDR3 region is CASSQDGSGRGVTQYF. The CDR3 DNA is TGCGCCAGCAGCCAAGATGGGAGCGGGAGGGGTGTTACGCAGTATTTT. V is TRBV4-1 and J is TRBJ2-3; 10 bases map to TRBD2. V lost 0 bases and J lost 8; bases outside the gene matches: 8. Per the germline V gene, CDR1 is MGHRA and CDR2 is YSYEKL. This CDR3 is 16 amino acids long.

V gene TRBV28 combines with J gene TRBJ1-2; 7 nucleotides match TRBD1. CDR3 length: 17 residues. Germline V gene data show CDR1 as MDHEN and CDR2 as SYDVKM. V was pared by 4 bases and J by 4 bases, with 15 bases of the junction left unmatched. The CDR3 loop is CASSSLGGAYEPYGYTF. In DNA, the CDR3 is TGTGCCAGCAGTTCTTTAGGGGGCGCATATGAGCCCTATGGCTACACCTTC.

The sample holds one count of this clone. This chain uses TRBV18 with TRBJ2-3; no firm D call. Germline V CDR1 and CDR2: KGHSH, LQKENI. The germline V and J ends were trimmed by 6 bases and 6 bases, with 7 bases remaining between them. CDR3 size: 11 residues. CDR3 nucleotides: TGTGCCAGCTCCCCCAGGGATACGCAGTATTTT. It codes for CASSPRDTQYF.

The chain uses TRBV4-3 and TRBJ2-7, with 16 nucleotides matching TRBD2. CDR3 size: 17 residues. Germline loops: CDR1 LGHNA, CDR2 YSLEER. The V and J ends lost 2 bases and 2 bases, in that order; junction bases with no gene match: 3. In DNA form, the CDR3 reads TGCGCCAGCAGCCAACCGGGACTAGCGGGAGGGCCCTACGAGCAGTACTTC. This encodes CASSQPGLAGGPYEQYF.

The chain has TRBV18 and TRBJ2-3; no clear D. Trimming shortened V by 0 bases and J by 0 bases, and 7 bases separated the two germline ends. The CDR3 covers 15 residues. From germline, CDR1 is KGHSH and CDR2 LQKENI. The CDR3 DNA sequence: TGTGCCAGCTCACCACCCTCTCCTAGCACAGATACGCAGTATTTT. The encoded protein is CASSPPSPSTDTQYF.

The chain combines TRBV5-1 with TRBJ2-7, with 9 bases aligning to TRBD2. Unmatched junction bases numbered 15, after V lost 4 bases and J lost 7 bases. Per the germline V gene, CDR1 is SGHRS and CDR2 is YFSETQ. The CDR3 extends over 16 amino acids. CDR3 in DNA: TGCGCCAGCAGCGAAGCTCCTGGCGGGAGGGCCGGAGAGCAGTACTTC. It yields the protein CASSEAPGGRAGEQYF.

The genes are TRBV7-3 and TRBJ1-2; 8 bases line up with TRBD1. V lost 8 bases, J lost 2 bases, and 4 bases stayed unmatched. CDR1 SGHTA and CDR2 FQGTGA come from the germline V gene. The CDR3 length is 13 residues. In nucleotides, the CDR3 is TGTGCCAGCTCGGACAGGGCAAACTATGGCTACACCTTC. It yields the protein CASSDRANYGYTF. Drawing the rest from reference TRBV7-3 and TRBJ1-2, the complete variable domain is GAGVSQTPSNKVTEKGKYVELRCDPISGHTALYWYRQSLGQGPEFLIYFQGTGAADDSGLPNDRFFAVRPEGSVSTLKIQRTERGDSAVYLCASSDRANYGYTFGSGTRLTVV.

The CDR3 region is CASSPDTGRPQHF. The CDR3 bases are TGTGCCAGCAGCCCGGACACCGGACGGCCCCAGCATTTT. The chain has TRBV9 and TRBJ1-5; D might be TRBD1 (5 bases). Germline CDR1 is SGDLS and CDR2 is YYNGEE. Trimming pared 4 bases from V and 9 bases from J, leaving 14 bases between. The CDR3 is made up of 13 amino acids.

This sequence joins TRBV7-9 and TRBJ1-3; no clear D gene. The CDR3 length is 15 residues. Germline-derived CDR1 and CDR2 are SEHNR and FQNEAQ (reference sequence). V was pared by 5 bases and J by 0 bases, with 11 bases between. CDR3 in amino acids: CASSATWLSGNTIYF. The CDR3 coding sequence is TGTGCCAGCAGCGCCACGTGGCTCTCTGGAAACACCATATATTTT.

This clone appeared a few times. The chain couples TRBV4-2 to TRBJ1-2; maybe TRBD1 (5 bases). The CDR3 contains 12 residues. Germline V gene sequence: CDR1 LGHNA, CDR2 YNFKEQ. Trimming took 2 bases from V and 8 from J, leaving 9 bases between them. The CDR3 sequence: CASSQTTGGYTF. In nucleotides, the CDR3 is TGTGCCAGCAGCCAAACAACAGGAGGCTACACCTTC.

This rearrangement joins TRBV27 to TRBJ1-2; D gene uncertain. Germline loops: CDR1 MNHEY, CDR2 SMNVEV (reference sequence). The CDR3 loop spans 12 amino acids. The V end lost 5 bases, the J end lost 4 bases, and 8 bases lay between the germline ends. Here the CDR3 DNA reads TGTGCCAGCAGTGACGCGGGCTATGGCTACACCTTC. It codes for CASSDAGYGYTF.

The V call is TRBV2, the J call TRBJ1-5, with a possible D match to TRBD1 (5 bases). Trimming removed 5 bases at V and 5 bases at J, with 13 bases between. Germline CDR1 reads SNHLY; CDR2 reads FYNNEI. The CDR3 is made up of 14 amino acids. CDR3: CASSSQGGDQPQHF. The DNA of the CDR3 is TGTGCCAGCAGTTCCCAGGGTGGGGATCAGCCCCAGCATTTT.

The chain couples TRBV10-3 to TRBJ2-7, with TRBD2 matching over 13 bases. The V segment lost 0 bases and the J segment 2 bases; nucleotides outside the gene matches: 4. CDR1 is ENHRY, CDR2 SYGVKD, per germline. CDR3 length equals 17 residues. CDR3 coding DNA: TGTGCCATCAGTGAGTCGAAGGGACTAGCGGGGACCTACGAGCAGTACTTC. This sequence encodes CAISESKGLAGTYEQYF.

CDR3 bases: TGTGCCAGCTCACCCGGGACTGCCACTATCTCCTACGAGCAGTACTTC. It translates to CASSPGTATISYEQYF. The J gene is TRBJ2-7, the V gene TRBV18, with D tentatively TRBD2 (6 bases). V shed 3 bases and J shed 0 bases, with 15 bases lying between them. Germline V gene data show CDR1 as KGHSH and CDR2 as LQKENI. CDR3 length: 16 residues. Full variable domain (rest looked up from reference TRBV18 and TRBJ2-7): NAGVMQNPRHLVRRRGQEARLRCSPMKGHSHVYWYRQLPEEGLKFMVYLQKENIIDESGMPKERFSAEFPKEGPSILRIQQVVRGDSAAYFCASSPGTATISYEQYFGPGTRLTVT.